The following is a T cell receptor beta chain sequence with its context. Some clones are missing from TCRdb's copy, which holds only in-frame ones; the method was immunoSEQ multiplex PCR. This sample has roughly 92,000 clones, with 90% found just once. Looked up from germline, CDR1 is KGHDR and CDR2 is SFDVKD. The V gene end was trimmed by 4 bases and the J gene end by 9 bases; junction bases not matched to a gene: 14. The CDR3 contains 17 residues. The data stem from a study of blood T cell repertoires in COVID-19. The rearrangement links TRBV24-1 to TRBJ2-2, with 9 bases fitting TRBD1. Sequencing used peripheral blood. The receptor was derived from a man aged 50 to 60 with acute or convalescent COVID-19. The CDR3 DNA reads as TGTGCCACCAGTGAATCGGGACAGGGCCCCCTTGGTTGGGAGCTGTTTTTT. It codes for CATSESGQGPLGWELFF.